These 21 T cell receptor beta chains came from one sample sequenced in a study of CXCR3-negative and CXCR3-positive naive CD8 T cells. Findings and caveats of the study: For CXCR3-positive naive cells, TRB CDR3s were more hydrophobic than those of CXCR3-negative naive cells.

For these TCRs, the target antigens are not known. TRB cDNA was prepared as libraries by UMI-labeled 5' RACE. TCRdb re-called the 5' RACE reads; one entry per CDR3 protein, DNA not given. Seen in this sample are 100,000 to 150,000 distinct CDR3 sequences; the ten most common clones hold around 0.54%. The specimen sequenced was naive CXCR3+ CD8+ T cells from blood. Subset denoted: CD45RO-CCR7+CD27+CD95- naive CD8+ T cells expressing CXCR3 (TNR3+). The source is a human donor in good health. Some clones in this sample may be carry-over from other donors' samples.

The chain couples TRBV12-3 or TRBV12-4 to TRBJ1-3; TCRdb returns TRBD1, unconfirmable since there is no DNA. This CDR3 spans 15 amino acids. The CDR3 loop reads CASSPDRGAGNTIYF.

This rearrangement joins TRBV2 to TRBJ2-7; TCRdb designates TRBD1, a call that cannot be tested without DNA. The germline V gene encodes CDR1 SNHLY and CDR2 FYNNEI. The CDR3 is 14 residues long. CDR3 sequence reads: CASTTPGNSYEQYF.

The V gene is TRBV5-1, the J gene TRBJ1-1. The CDR3 length is 13 residues. Per the germline V gene, CDR1 is SGHRS and CDR2 is YFSETQ. CDR3 amino acids: CASSLDRASEAFF.

The rearrangement links TRBV6-5 to TRBJ2-1. Germline V gene lookup returns CDR1 MNHEY and CDR2 SVGAGI. The CDR3 covers 12 residues. CDR3 protein: CASSYNRIEQFF.

The chain joins TRBV7-6 to TRBJ2-3; the TCRdb D gene call, TRBD1, has no DNA to confirm it. CDR1 and CDR2 (germline): SGHVS, FNYEAQ. This CDR3 is 12 amino acids long. CDR3 sequence reads: CASSPTGAPQYF.

The chain is built from TRBV5-1 and TRBJ2-7. Germline V CDR1 and CDR2: SGHRS, YFSETQ. The CDR3 has 14 residues. The CDR3 here is CASSLGVDPYEQYF. Filled out from reference TRBV5-1 and TRBJ2-7, the complete variable domain reads KAGVTQTPRYLIKTRGQQVTLSCSPISGHRSVSWYQQTPGQGLQFLFEYFSETQRNKGNFPGRFSGRQFSNSRSEMNVSTLELGDSALYLCASSLGVDPYEQYFGPGTRLTVT.

The chain joins TRBV19 to TRBJ2-1; without DNA, the TCRdb call of TRBD2 cannot be checked. Per the germline V gene, CDR1 is LNHDA and CDR2 is SQIVND (reference sequence). This CDR3 comprises 17 residues. CDR3 residues: CASSIDLRAVTSPEQFF.

The rearrangement uses TRBV13 and TRBJ2-7; the TCRdb call, TRBD1, lacks DNA for checking. Germline V lookup: CDR1 PRHDT, CDR2 FYEKMQ (reference sequence). This CDR3 has 13 residues. CDR3 loop: CASSPGRTYEQYF.

The gene calls are TRBV20-1 and TRBJ2-2; there is no DNA to check the TCRdb D call of TRBD1. From germline, CDR1 is DFQATT and CDR2 SNEGSKA (reference sequence). The CDR3 is made up of 14 amino acids. The CDR3: CSAIRDPNTGELFF.

This rearrangement joins TRBV29-1 to TRBJ2-3; checking the TCRdb D call of TRBD2 is not possible without DNA. This CDR3 is built from 18 residues. Germline CDR1 reads SQVTM; CDR2 reads ANQGSEA. The CDR3 here is CSVEDLGTSGASTDTQYF.

This chain connects TRBV14 to TRBJ2-3; TCRdb outputs TRBD1, but without DNA this stays unchecked. This CDR3 is 16 amino acids long. The germline CDR1 and CDR2 sequences are SGHDN and FVKESK. The CDR3 sequence: CASSQLTGVGTDTQYF.

The chain is built from TRBV21-1 and TRBJ2-3; the TRBD2 assignment by TCRdb is unverifiable without DNA. TRBV21-1 corresponds to a pseudogene. The CDR3 covers 19 residues. The CDR3 protein is CASSNLDSGSASSTDTQYF.

The V and J genes are TRBV7-9 and TRBJ1-1; lacking DNA, the TRBD1 call made by TCRdb goes unchecked. The CDR3 spans 14 residues. The germline gives CDR1 SEHNR, CDR2 FQNEAQ (reference sequence). CDR3 amino acids: CASSAQGLNTEAFF.

The chain couples TRBV7-9 to TRBJ1-1. The CDR3 runs to 14 residues. The germline V gene encodes CDR1 SEHNR and CDR2 FQNEAQ (reference sequence). This chain's CDR3 is CASSFRVLDTEAFF.

The rearrangement uses TRBV27 and TRBJ2-1; TCRdb lists TRBD1, though no DNA is available to test this call. Germline V lookup: CDR1 MNHEY, CDR2 SMNVEV (reference sequence). The CDR3 length is 14 residues. CDR3: CASSFTGTGNEQFF.

The rearrangement uses TRBV10-3 and TRBJ1-5; no DNA is available, so the TRBD1 call from TCRdb remains unchecked. Germline CDR1 is ENHRY and CDR2 is SYGVKD. This CDR3 is built from 14 residues. The CDR3 sequence is CAISDPDRNQPQHF.

The chain combines TRBV11-3 with TRBJ2-2. CDR1 and CDR2 from the germline V gene are SGHNT and YENEEA. The CDR3 consists of 12 residues. CDR3 protein: CASSSPFGELFF. Drawing the rest from reference TRBV11-3 and TRBJ2-2, the complete variable domain is EAGVVQSPRYKIIEKKQPVAFWCNPISGHNTLYWYLQNLGQGPELLIRYENEEAVDDSQLPKDRFSAERLKGVDSTLKIQPAELGDSAVYLCASSSPFGELFFGEGSRLTVL.

V and J are TRBV20-1 and TRBJ2-3; TCRdb picks TRBD2, but there is no DNA to check that call. The CDR3 contains 14 residues. Germline CDR1 and CDR2: DFQATT and SNEGSKA (reference sequence). This CDR3 is CSAQAPYSTDTQYF.

J is TRBJ2-5 and V is TRBV29-1; TCRdb reports TRBD2, a call that lacks DNA to check it against. The CDR3 is made up of 13 amino acids. Germline V lookup: CDR1 SQVTM, CDR2 ANQGSEA. CDR3 amino acids: CSVRGRSQETQYF.

The chain employs TRBV10-1 and TRBJ2-5; with no DNA, the TCRdb D assignment of TRBD2 cannot be verified. CDR1 and CDR2 from the germline V gene are WNHNN and SYGVQD (reference sequence). The length of the CDR3 is 16 residues. Here the CDR3 reads CASGRLAGSSGETQYF.

V and J are TRBV29-1 and TRBJ1-1. Germline V gene sequence: CDR1 SQVTM, CDR2 ANQGSEA. The CDR3 runs 14 residues. The CDR3 reads CSVKKTEEVAEAFF.